The 6 T cell receptor beta chains in this list originate from one sample, sequenced in a study of blood T cell repertoires in COVID-19. Assay: immunoSEQ multiplex PCR; the TCRdb copy retains only in-frame clones and omits some. Of some 50,000 clones listed, around 88% are singletons. Specimen: peripheral blood. These receptor sequences come from a human donor in a cohort sampled during active COVID-19.

CDR3 in DNA: TGCGCCAGCAGCCTACGGGACAGAACGGCAAGGGGGTCGGGGGCCAACGTCCTGACTTTC. This encodes CASSLRDRTARGSGANVLTF. The rearrangement joins TRBV5-1 to TRBJ2-6, with TRBD1 identical over 7 bases. The CDR3 has 20 residues. Germline values: CDR1 SGHRS, CDR2 YFSETQ. The junction had 20 bases not matched to a gene; V was cut back by 4 bases and J by 4 bases. Filled out from reference TRBV5-1 and TRBJ2-6, the complete variable domain reads KAGVTQTPRYLIKTRGQQVTLSCSPISGHRSVSWYQQTPGQGLQFLFEYFSETQRNKGNFPGRFSGRQFSNSRSEMNVSTLELGDSALYLCASSLRDRTARGSGANVLTFGAGSRLTVL.

This clone appeared a single time. V usage is TRBV2 and J usage is TRBJ1-5; TRBD1 matches at 7 bases. This CDR3 has 16 residues. After removal of 6 bases from V and 0 bases from J, the junction contained 8 bases not matched to a gene. Germline V gene data show CDR1 as SNHLY and CDR2 as FYNNEI. This chain's CDR3 is CASSRGIPVSNQPQHF. CDR3 nucleotides: TGTGCCAGCAGCAGGGGGATTCCTGTTAGCAATCAGCCCCAGCATTTT.

This chain links TRBV3-1 (or the pseudogene TRBV3-2) with TRBJ2-3; 11 bases agree with TRBD1. Germline V gene sequence: CDR1 LGHDT, CDR2 YNNKEL (reference sequence). The CDR3 runs 15 residues. Trimming took 3 bases from V and 5 from J; bases not matched to a gene: 4. CDR3 DNA: TGTGCCAGCAGCCAGGACAGGGGGCAATTAGATACGCAGTATTTT. Residues: CASSQDRGQLDTQYF.

The CDR3 coding sequence is TGTGCCATCAGTCGACAGGGGATGAATTCACCCCTCCACTTT. Translated, it gives CAISRQGMNSPLHF. The J gene is TRBJ1-6, the V gene TRBV10-3; 8 nucleotides agree with TRBD1. The germline gives CDR1 ENHRY, CDR2 SYGVKD. CDR3 length: 14 residues. J was trimmed by 7 bases and V by 5 bases; bases with no gene match: 4.

This chain links TRBV10-3 with TRBJ2-7, with TRBD1 identical over 8 bases. The V segment lost 6 bases and the J segment 5 bases; nucleotides outside the gene matches: 0. The length of the CDR3 is 11 residues. In germline, CDR1 is ENHRY, CDR2 SYGVKD. CDR3 sequence (DNA): TGTGCCATCAGGACAGGGGACGAGCAGTACTTC. It is translated as CAIRTGDEQYF.

J is TRBJ1-1 and V is TRBV27, with a weak D call TRBD1 (6 bases). The CDR3 spans 15 residues. With 6 bases removed from V and 1 base from J, the gap between germline ends came to 15 bases. Germline CDR1 and CDR2: MNHEY and SMNVEV (reference sequence). This CDR3 reads CASRNSGVWNTEAFF. DNA for the CDR3: TGTGCCAGCAGGAACTCAGGGGTCTGGAACACTGAAGCTTTCTTT.